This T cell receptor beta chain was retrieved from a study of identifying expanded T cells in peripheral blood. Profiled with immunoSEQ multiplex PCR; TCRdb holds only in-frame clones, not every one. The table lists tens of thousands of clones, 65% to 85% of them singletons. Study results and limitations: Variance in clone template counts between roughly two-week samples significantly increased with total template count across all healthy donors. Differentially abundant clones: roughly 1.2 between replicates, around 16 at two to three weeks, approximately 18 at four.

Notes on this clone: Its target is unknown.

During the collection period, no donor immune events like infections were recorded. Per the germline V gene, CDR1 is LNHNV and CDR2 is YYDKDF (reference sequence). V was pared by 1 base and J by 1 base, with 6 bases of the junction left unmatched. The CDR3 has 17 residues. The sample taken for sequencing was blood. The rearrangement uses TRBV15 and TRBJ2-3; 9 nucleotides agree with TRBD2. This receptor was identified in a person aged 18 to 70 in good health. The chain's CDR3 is CATSRGEVAGGTDTQYF. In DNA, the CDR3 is TGTGCCACCAGCAGAGGGGAGGTAGCGGGAGGCACAGATACGCAGTATTTT.